A single sample gave rise to the 24 T cell receptor beta chains below, sequenced in a study of Ad26.COV2.S vaccination and SARS-CoV-2 variants (dated by TCRdb to 2020 to 2023). The treatment or condition label for this specimen denotes: some 19 received Ad26.COV2.S at low or high dose, single or two shots; roughly five received placebo; per-sample allocation not given. Repertoires of vaccine and placebo recipients were sequenced from samples taken on day 63 after the first injection. The library was produced with the immunoSEQ multiplex PCR assay. Entries here come from immuneACCESS through TCRdb and include only in-frame sequences with V and J called. Some clones fail to appear in such tables; in the studies checked, an unresolved V gene covers under half of the shortfall, and the cause of the remainder is unknown. A total of around 450,000 clones appear in this sample, 80% to 90% of them only once. Clones ranked in the top ten supply approximately 1.7% of the sample.

The sequencing used peripheral blood, collected in a trial of Ad26.COV2.S vaccine versus placebo. All receptors come from a person aged 18-65 years who received the Ad26.COV2.S COVID-19 vaccine or a placebo.

The genes are TRBV3-1 (or the pseudogene TRBV3-2) and TRBJ2-2, with TRBD1 matching over 10 bases. V shed 8 bases and J 7 bases; nucleotides not matched to a gene: 7. The germline V gene encodes CDR1 LGHDT and CDR2 YNNKEL (reference sequence). The CDR3 sequence is 14 residues long. The DNA for the CDR3 is TGTGCCAGCGGTGGACAGGGGGTAATCGGGGAGCTGTTTTTT. Residues: CASGGQGVIGELFF.

V usage is TRBV18 and J usage is TRBJ2-6; D gene uncertain. Germline V gene sequence: CDR1 KGHSH, CDR2 LQKENI. The V end was cut by 2 bases, the J end by 0 bases, with 5 bases between. This CDR3 spans 15 amino acids. The CDR3 DNA follows: TGTGCCAGCTCACCAGACTTCTCTGGGGCCAACGTCCTGACTTTC. Translating gives CASSPDFSGANVLTF.

The chain recombines TRBV7-6 with TRBJ2-5, with 12 bases fitting TRBD2. CDR3 length: 15 residues. The germline V gene encodes CDR1 SGHVS and CDR2 FNYEAQ. The junction had 4 bases not matched to a gene; V was cut back by 4 bases and J by 4 bases. The CDR3 spells CASSSGLAGIETQYF. CDR3 coding DNA: TGTGCCAGCAGCTCCGGACTAGCGGGAATAGAGACCCAGTACTTC. Full variable domain (outside the CDR3, taken from reference TRBV7-6 and TRBJ2-5): GAGVSQSPRYKVTKRGQDVALRCDPISGHVSLYWYRQALGQGPEFLTYFNYEAQQDKSGLPNDRFSAERPEGSISTLTIQRTEQRDSAMYRCASSSGLAGIETQYFGPGTRLLVL.

This chain joins TRBV28 and TRBJ2-3; 16 nucleotides line up with TRBD2. With V trimmed by 5 bases and J by 2 bases, 4 bases remained unmatched. The CDR3 has 17 amino acids. Germline V gives CDR1 MDHEN, CDR2 SYDVKM. DNA for the CDR3: TGTGCCAGCAGTGGGACTAGCGGGAGGGAGACCACAGATACGCAGTATTTT. Its protein is CASSGTSGRETTDTQYF.

V is TRBV24-1 and J is TRBJ2-1; weak D call: TRBD2 (6 bases). Trimming stripped 7 bases from V and 4 bases from J, with 16 bases between. CDR1 and CDR2 (germline): KGHDR, SFDVKD. The CDR3 covers 15 residues. Written as DNA, the CDR3 is TGTGCCACCAGCGAATTGGGAGCGGGTTACAATGAGCAGTTCTTC. It yields the protein CATSELGAGYNEQFF.

This clone was counted once. The chain recombines TRBV2 with TRBJ2-2; possibly TRBD2 for D (6 bases). Germline V CDR1 and CDR2: SNHLY, FYNNEI. There are 16 residues in the CDR3. V was trimmed by 7 bases and J by 10 bases, leaving 25 bases between them. CDR3 region: CASNLIGGAPGAELFF. CDR3 sequence (DNA): TGTGCCAGCAACCTCATCGGCGGGGCCCCCGGTGCGGAGCTGTTTTTT.

The V gene is TRBV6-5, the J gene TRBJ1-5, with D maybe TRBD1 (6 bases). V lost 5 bases, J lost 3 bases, and 11 bases lay in between. The CDR3 is 14 residues long. Germline loops: CDR1 MNHEY, CDR2 SVGAGI. In DNA form, the CDR3 reads TGTGCCAGCAGTATGGACAGAGCCAATCAGCCCCAGCATTTT. Amino acid sequence: CASSMDRANQPQHF.

This chain links TRBV6-2 or TRBV6-3 with TRBJ1-5; 7 nucleotides line up with TRBD1. Germline CDR1 is MNHEY and CDR2 is SVGEGT. V shed 2 bases and J 6 bases; nucleotides not matched to a gene: 7. The CDR3 covers 15 residues. In DNA, the CDR3 is TGTGCCAGCAGTTACGGAACAGGGGTCGGTCAGCCCCAGCATTTT. This sequence encodes CASSYGTGVGQPQHF.

The rearrangement uses TRBV12-3 or TRBV12-4 and TRBJ1-1; D is perhaps TRBD1 (5 bases). The length of the CDR3 is 13 residues. Deletions cut 3 bases from V and 5 bases from J, with 10 bases between. The CDR3 is CASSLGEYTEAFF. The DNA of the CDR3 is TGTGCCAGCAGTTTGGGGGAGTATACTGAAGCTTTCTTT.

The V call is TRBV14, the J call TRBJ2-1; 14 bases align to TRBD2. The CDR3 covers 15 residues. Germline CDR1 is SGHDN and CDR2 is FVKESK. V gave up 1 base and J gave up 13 bases; unmatched junction bases: 6. CDR3 in amino acids: CASSQGGTSGSLQFF. In DNA, the CDR3 is TGTGCCAGCAGCCAAGGGGGGACTAGCGGGAGCCTTCAGTTCTTC.

This clone was counted only a few times. Mismatch with germline at one junction end may stem from a read error. This chain connects TRBV10-3 to TRBJ1-2, with D uncertain. The CDR3 is 11 amino acids. In germline, CDR1 is ENHRY, CDR2 SYGVKD. CDR3 in DNA: TGCGCCATACCTGCAGCGGGTGGCTACACCTTC. Its translation is CAIPAAGGYTF.

V and J are TRBV7-9 and TRBJ2-1, with 10 bases matching TRBD1. Germline values: CDR1 SEHNR, CDR2 FQNEAQ (reference sequence). The CDR3 contains 17 residues. Unmatched junction bases numbered 6, after V lost 3 bases and J lost 1 base. DNA of the CDR3: TGTGCCAGCAGCTTTCCGGGACAGGGGTTTTCCTACAATGAGCAGTTCTTC. Translation: CASSFPGQGFSYNEQFF.

A single count supports this clone. The chain uses TRBV12-3 or TRBV12-4 and TRBJ1-2; no clear D gene. V was trimmed by 3 bases and J by 0 bases, leaving 5 bases between them. The CDR3 is made up of 13 amino acids. The CDR3 region has the DNA TGTGCCAGCAGTTTTCTTTCTAACTATGGCTACACCTTC. Translating gives CASSFLSNYGYTF.

This clone showed up just once. The chain links TRBV9 to TRBJ2-2, with 7 bases fitting TRBD2. Germline CDR1 reads SGDLS; CDR2 reads YYNGEE. The CDR3 runs 14 residues. The J segment lost 4 bases and the V segment lost 7 bases, leaving 7 bases of the junction unmatched. For the CDR3, the DNA is TGTGCCAGCTCGGGGGGAAGAGGCACCGGGGAGCTGTTTTTT. Its protein is CASSGGRGTGELFF.

The V call is TRBV6-6, the J call TRBJ1-2, with D uncertain. The CDR3 is made up of 13 amino acids. Germline V CDR1 and CDR2: MNHNY, SVGAGI (reference sequence). Trimming took 6 bases from V and 4 from J, leaving 12 bases between them. DNA of the CDR3: TGTGCCAGCAGGTCCTCAGCTCGCTATGGCTACACCTTC. It encodes CASRSSARYGYTF.

This clone was counted between two and nine times. The CDR3 region is CAISVGEISGNTIYF. The CDR3 DNA reads as TGTGCCATCAGTGTTGGTGAAATCTCTGGAAACACCATATATTTT. The J gene is TRBJ1-3, the V gene TRBV10-3; D not certain. V gave up 4 bases and J gave up 0 bases, with 10 bases separating them. Germline CDR1 and CDR2: ENHRY and SYGVKD. The CDR3 totals 15 residues.

The chain links TRBV7-9 to TRBJ1-1; D is ambiguous. The germline gives CDR1 SEHNR, CDR2 FQNEAQ (reference sequence). This CDR3 region has 13 residues. V lost 5 bases, J lost 5 bases, and 12 bases lay in between. The CDR3 DNA reads as TGTGCCAGCAGCGTGACGGTTTCTACTGAAGCTTTCTTT. Translation gives CASSVTVSTEAFF. The entire variable domain, with the rest obtained from reference TRBV7-9 and TRBJ1-1, is as follows: DTGVSQNPRHKITKRGQNVTFRCDPISEHNRLYWYRQTLGQGPEFLTYFQNEAQLEKSRLLSDRFSAERPKGSFSTLEIQRTEQGDSAMYLCASSVTVSTEAFFGQGTRLTVV.

In nucleotides, the CDR3 is TGTGCCAGCAGACCCTTCACTGATACGCAGTATTTT. Its protein is CASRPFTDTQYF. This sequence joins TRBV2 and TRBJ2-3; unclear D gene. Trimming shortened V by 6 bases and J by 6 bases, and 10 bases separated the two germline ends. Per the germline V gene, CDR1 is SNHLY and CDR2 is FYNNEI. The CDR3 loop spans 12 amino acids.

The CDR3 sequence is CASSQEDASPYEQYF. In nucleotides, the CDR3 is TGCGCCAGCAGCCAAGAAGACGCTAGTCCCTACGAGCAGTACTTC. The chain couples TRBV4-1 to TRBJ2-7; no reliable D call. The germline V gene encodes CDR1 MGHRA and CDR2 YSYEKL. Trimming shortened V by 0 bases and J by 2 bases, and 11 bases separated the two germline ends. The CDR3 extends over 15 amino acids.

The chain links TRBV2 to TRBJ1-1; 8 nucleotides align to TRBD1. With 7 bases clipped from V and 3 bases from J, the junction kept 7 bases outside the gene matches. Per the germline V gene, CDR1 is SNHLY and CDR2 is FYNNEI. The CDR3 length is 14 residues. The CDR3 DNA follows: TGTGCCAGCACTCGGACAGGGCTGGACACTGAAGCTTTCTTT. Translated, it gives CASTRTGLDTEAFF.

The chain carries TRBV27 and TRBJ2-3, with TRBD1 as a possible D gene (6 bases). V was shortened by 5 bases and J by 1 base, with 7 bases between the two germline ends. Germline CDR1 reads MNHEY; CDR2 reads SMNVEV (reference sequence). The CDR3 covers 13 residues. The CDR3 sequence: CASSRTGTDTQYF. CDR3 coding DNA: TGTGCCAGCAGTCGGACAGGCACAGATACGCAGTATTTT.

This clone was seen once. V and J are TRBV4-3 and TRBJ1-5, with D unresolved. Looked up from germline, CDR1 is LGHNA and CDR2 is YSLEER. CDR3 length: 13 residues. V was clipped by 4 bases and J by 8 bases, with 12 bases between them. The CDR3 is CASSLNPREPQHF. In nucleotides, the CDR3 is TGCGCCAGCAGCCTGAACCCTAGGGAGCCCCAGCATTTT.

The chain is built from TRBV28 and TRBJ1-5, with TRBD1 identical over 12 bases. With 8 bases clipped from V and 7 bases from J, the junction kept 9 bases outside the gene matches. This CDR3 is 15 amino acids long. In germline, CDR1 is MDHEN, CDR2 SYDVKM. As DNA, the CDR3 is TGTGCCAGCGGACTCGGGACAGGGGGCGACCAGCCCCAGCATTTT. Amino acids: CASGLGTGGDQPQHF.

The chain couples TRBV11-2 to TRBJ1-1; 7 nucleotides agree with TRBD1. From germline, CDR1 is SGHAT and CDR2 FQNNGV. V dropped 6 bases and J dropped 8; count of bases not matched to a gene: 6. CDR3 size: 12 residues. This CDR3 reads CASSWTGGEAFF. CDR3 sequence (DNA): TGTGCCAGCAGTTGGACAGGCGGAGAAGCTTTCTTT.